The sequence of this TCR beta chain was determined in a study of shared clonotypes between healthy human individuals. Study-level background: Per donor, CD8 memory used one plate, CD8 naive used two, CD4 memory used three and CD4 naive used three.

On this clone itself: The antigen remains unidentified.

The table came from immunoSEQ multiplex PCR; TCRdb's copy has only in-frame clones and leaves some out. The sample carries around 2.1 million clones, approximately 96% recorded once. The study's findings and limits: Clonotype sharing across a few donors was observed for approximately 5% of naive CD4 clonotypes.

Material for sequencing was naive CD4+ T cells sorted from blood. Subset: CD45RA+ positively selected. The source is a man younger than 35 in good health.

The CDR3 region has the DNA TGTGCCAGCTCACGAAGTAGCGGGAGGCCTAGCGGGGAGACCCAGTACTTC. It specifies CASSRSSGRPSGETQYF. The gene calls are TRBV18 and TRBJ2-5, with 10 nucleotides matching TRBD2. CDR3 length: 17 residues. The V gene end was trimmed by 4 bases and the J gene end by 5 bases; junction bases not matched to a gene: 13. CDR1 is KGHSH and CDR2 is LQKENI in the germline V gene.